This TCR beta chain is drawn from a study of tumor-infiltrating lymphocytes in primary liver carcinoma (TCRdb year 2017). Regarding the complete study: Surgical resection was performed in China between late 2015 and early 2016 on a handful of patients with histopathologically diagnosed primary liver carcinoma. High reproducibility was observed for the technical replicate repertoires, with mean shared-clone rates approximately 0.92 and correlation coefficients above 0.95. The study combined TCRbeta repertoire sequencing, expression microarrays and whole-exome sequencing across five regions of each liver tumor, with adjacent normal tissue and blood. The five patients had tumors staged T1-T3 N0M0, with maximum diameters ranging from roughly 4.2 to 11 cm. A total of 35 specimens from 5 patients went through TCRbeta repertoire sequencing, namely 25 tumor regions, 5 adjacent noncancerous liver tissues and 5 peripheral blood samples. Roughly 3.65 to 7.5 million productive TCRbeta reads were obtained per sample, and no significant difference in read depth was found between tissue types. Of the five patients, three men and two women aged 30 to 69 years, four had hepatocellular carcinoma and one had combined HCC and intrahepatic cholangiocarcinoma.

Blood RNA was extracted from unsorted whole blood with TRIzol reagent; germline DNA came from the DNeasy Blood & Tissue kit. Chronic HBV infection was present in the patients, and the patients were treatment-naive at sampling. Before surgery, four milliliters of peripheral blood were collected into K2EDTA tubes. Broad study findings and their caveats: Because only the TCR beta chain was sequenced and unpaired alpha chains were not captured, true repertoire diversity is likely underestimated. Compared with blood, tumors had a significantly larger share of the repertoire taken up by the top 250 clones (p = 0.039). Repertoire overlap was found to be higher between tumor regions (mean roughly 36%) than between tumor-adjacent (around 17%) or tumor-blood (14%) pairs, consistent with antigen-driven expansion. With just 4 or 5 patients in the study, the authors point out that the findings should be validated in a larger study. Because the samples were bulk and unsorted, CD4+ and CD8+ T cell repertoires could not be compared.

Remarks on this clonotype: Its binding antigen is unknown. The junction departs from germline at one end; a sequencing error may be responsible.

Using a constant-region primer and ProtoScript II reverse transcriptase, TCRbeta-specific cDNA was reverse-transcribed from around 500 ng total RNA. Three nested multiplex PCR rounds, following a slightly modified ARM-PCR procedure, were used to build the TCRbeta libraries. Sample barcodes and Illumina adapters were attached in a final 25-cycle PCR using Deep VentR polymerase. Before sequencing, amplicons of 200-500 bp were gel-purified using a QIAquick gel extraction kit. TCRbeta amplicons were sequenced on an Illumina HiSeq 2500 with 250-bp paired-end reads. Per the authors' processing: Reads were quality-trimmed with Trimmomatic v0.33, and paired reads were merged with FLASH v1.2.11 to recover full CDR3 sequences. V, D and J germline segments were assigned to the rearranged TCRbeta sequences using MiGEC v1.2.1b. Clonotype statistics and Shannon-Wiener diversity indices were calculated with VDJtools v1.0.0. To cut down on sampling bias, every analysis after diversity analysis relied on just the 250 most abundant clonotypes from each sample. TCRdb passed the public sequencing reads through fastp at Q25 and MiXCR, retaining productive beta sequences. Identical CDR3 protein sequences are pooled into one entry, listed with their most common genes and DNA. TCRdb, not the authors, supplied the V and J calls. The sample table shows 190,000 or so distinct CDR3 sequences, and less than 65% are seen once. Of the sample, roughly 6.8% falls within the top ten clones.

Sequencing used peripheral blood. The sequence was obtained from a woman in her sixties with primary liver carcinoma and hepatitis B virus infection.

In nucleotide form, the sequence is TGTGCCAGCAGCTCAGATGGAGGAACCGGGGAGCTGTCTTTT. This encodes CASSSDGGTGELSF. The chain was built from TRBV11-2 and TRBJ2-2, and possibly TRBD2, on 5 matching bases. CDR3 length: 14 amino acids, cysteine to phenylalanine. Only CDR3 DNA remains: 42 bases, in frame from the first base. The germline V gene encodes CDR1 SGHAT and CDR2 FQNNGV. Here the CDR3 is joined to the reference TRBV11-2 and TRBJ2-2 genes, and the full variable domain is: EAGVAQSPRYKIIEKRQSVAFWCNPISGHATLYWYQQILGQGPKLLIQFQNNGVVDDSQLPKDRFSAERLKGVDSTLKIQPAKLEDSAVYLCASSSDGGTGELSFGEGSRLTVL.